Listed here are 5 T cell receptor beta chains from one sample, sequenced in a study of T-cell reconstitution after alpha-beta-depleted transplantation in children. During its preparation, the TCRbeta library received unique molecular identifiers. MiXCR was run by TCRdb on the PCR reads, yielding one entry per CDR3 protein. The data hold 700,000 to 950,000 distinct CDR3 sequences, with around 15% observed a single time. The sequencing used PBMCs, mostly from graft donor cells, collected 360 days after TCRalphabeta/CD19-depleted stem cell transplant. The source is a male patient under 18 who had a stem cell transplant for acute lymphoblastic leukemia, so the T cells may come from the graft donor.

The CDR3 protein is CATSDLEGLGETQYF. The CDR3 region has the DNA TGTGCCACCAGTGATTTGGAAGGGTTAGGGGAGACCCAGTACTTC. This chain joins TRBV24-1 and TRBJ2-5; D gene unclear. Trimming stripped 0 bases from V and 5 bases from J, with 12 bases between. This CDR3 is built from 15 residues. The germline gives CDR1 KGHDR, CDR2 SFDVKD.

The genes are TRBV5-5 and TRBJ2-7, with TRBD1 as a possible D gene (5 bases). The V and J ends lost 0 bases and 5 bases respectively, with 12 bases between them. The CDR3 consists of 14 residues. The V gene's germline CDR1 is SGHKS and CDR2 YYEKEE (reference sequence). CDR3 amino acids: CASSLDRTMDEQYF. Written as DNA, the CDR3 is TGTGCCAGCAGCTTGGACAGGACCATGGACGAGCAGTACTTC.

This clonotype showed up just a few times. Written as DNA, the CDR3 is TGTGCCAGCAGCTTAGTTGGGGACGGCTACGAGCAGTACTTC. It is translated as CASSLVGDGYEQYF. V gene TRBV7-9 combines with J gene TRBJ2-7; the D gene could be TRBD1 or TRBD2 (5 bases each). V was cut by 1 base and J by 3 bases, with 10 bases left in between. Germline values: CDR1 SEHNR, CDR2 FQNEAQ (reference sequence). This CDR3 has 14 amino acids. Full variable domain (missing parts from reference TRBV7-9 and TRBJ2-7): DTGVSQNPRHKITKRGQNVTFRCDPISEHNRLYWYRQTLGQGPEFLTYFQNEAQLEKSRLLSDRFSAERPKGSFSTLEIQRTEQGDSAMYLCASSLVGDGYEQYFGPGTRLTVT.

This clonotype was observed at least ten times. V gene TRBV5-1 combines with J gene TRBJ2-6; D is unclear. V was trimmed by 1 base and J by 0 bases, leaving 2 bases between them. The CDR3 sequence is 14 residues long. Per germline, CDR1 SGHRS and CDR2 YFSETQ. CDR3 DNA: TGCGCCAGCAGCTTGCCCTCTGGGGCCAACGTCCTGACTTTC. It is translated as CASSLPSGANVLTF. The whole variable domain, filled in from reference TRBV5-1 and TRBJ2-6, reads KAGVTQTPRYLIKTRGQQVTLSCSPISGHRSVSWYQQTPGQGLQFLFEYFSETQRNKGNFPGRFSGRQFSNSRSEMNVSTLELGDSALYLCASSLPSGANVLTFGAGSRLTVL.

This clonotype was observed at least ten times. CDR3 residues: CASTLTGPTDTQYF. CDR3 nucleotide sequence: TGTGCCAGCACCCTGACAGGACCGACAGATACGCAGTATTTT. This rearrangement joins TRBV6-1 to TRBJ2-3; TRBD1 is a possible D gene (6 bases). Trimming stripped 7 bases from V and 3 bases from J, with 14 bases between. The CDR3 sequence is 14 residues long. Germline CDR1 MNHNS, CDR2 SASEGT.